A single count supports the clone carrying this TCR beta chain. The junction shows a germline mismatch at one end, possibly a read error. The entry originates in a study of tumor-infiltrating lymphocytes in primary liver carcinoma. Production of TCR beta cDNA used around 500 ng total RNA together with a constant-region primer. What produced the TCR beta libraries was three nested multiplex PCR rounds using slightly modified ARM-PCR. It was with TRBV1-TRBV30 forward primers and a C-beta reverse primer that the first two PCR rounds were run, at roughly 10 cycles each. TCRdb independently ran MiXCR on the multiplex PCR reads; one entry per CDR3 protein. The data hold about 320,000 distinct CDR3 sequences, with 55% to 65% observed a single time. Germline V CDR1 and CDR2: SGHVS, FQNEAQ. The CDR3 covers 15 residues. Germline DNA was also extracted, and blood RNA was taken from unsorted whole blood.

This chain joins TRBV7-8 and TRBJ2-5; 8 positions agree with TRBD2. Sequences were obtained from peripheral blood. This clonotype was obtained from a man between 40 and 49 years old with primary liver carcinoma and hepatitis B virus infection. Written as DNA, the CDR3 is TGTGCCAGCAGCTTTTCTAGCGGGTTCCAAGAGACCCAGCACTTC. This sequence encodes CASSFSSGFQETQHF.